Listed below are T cell receptor beta chains from one sample, sequenced in a study of blood T cells in healthy people across ages. TCRdb processed the 5' RACE reads anew with MiXCR; each CDR3 protein has one entry. This sample has about 1,600,000 distinct CDR3 sequences; 42% occur once, and the top ten carry roughly 7.9%. Material: blood. The receptors were sampled from a woman younger than 35 in good health. CDR3s include the opening cysteine and the closing phenylalanine or tryptophan. D genes are given only for firm matches. The listing skips clone size in some rows; elsewhere it reads once, few, many or a size class.

TRBJ1-5 - 15 - TRBV20-1 CSARDRPGWDQPQHF TGCAGTGCTAGAGATCGTCCAGGGTGGGATCAGCCCCAGCATTTT
TRBJ2-5 - 15 TRBD2 TRBV25-1 CASSGPTSGKETQYF TGTGCCAGCAGTGGCCCGACTAGCGGGAAGGAGACCCAGTACTTC
TRBJ1-4 - 14 - TRBV28 CASSLTAGWEKLFF TGTGCCAGCAGCTTGACAGCCGGTTGGGAAAAACTGTTTTTT
TRBJ1-1 - 12 - TRBV20-1 CSAGGPNTEAFF TGCAGTGCGGGGGGACCGAACACTGAAGCTTTCTTT
TRBJ2-1 few 13 - TRBV6-5 CASKNDAYNEQFF TGTGCCAGCAAAAACGACGCATACAATGAGCAGTTCTTC
TRBJ2-3 - 15 - TRBV12-3/TRBV12-4 CASSPAPGSTDTQYF TGTGCCAGCAGTCCCGCCCCCGGGAGTACAGATACGCAGTATTTT
TRBJ1-5 - 13 - TRBV15 CATSKQGNQPQHF TGTGCCACCAGCAAACAGGGTAACCAGCCCCAGCATTTT
TRBJ2-1 - 16 TRBD2 TRBV4-2 CASSQGLAASWNEQFF TGTGCCAGCAGCCAGGGACTAGCGGCAAGTTGGAATGAGCAGTTCTTC
TRBJ2-5 - 16 TRBD2 TRBV5-1 CASSLRLAGTGETQYF TGCGCCAGCAGCTTGAGGCTAGCGGGGACTGGAGAGACCCAGTACTTC
TRBJ2-1 few 12 - TRBV20-1 CSRPGGPNEQFF TGCAGCCGCCCAGGGGGGCCCAATGAGCAGTTCTTC
TRBJ1-2 few 13 - TRBV27 CASSYRTSGGYTF TGTGCCAGCAGTTATCGGACATCCGGTGGCTACACCTTC
TRBJ2-7 once 15 - TRBV20-1 CSATPTSRYSYEQYF TGCAGTGCTACCCCGACCTCGAGGTACTCCTACGAGCAGTACTTC
TRBJ1-2 many 13 - TRBV9 CASSDRDNYGYTF TGTGCCAGCAGCGACCGTGATAACTATGGCTACACCTTC
TRBJ1-2 - 15 - TRBV25-1 CASSETGIQNYGYTF TGTGCCAGCAGTGAAACAGGCATACAAAACTATGGCTACACCTTC
TRBJ1-4 - 15 - TRBV3-1 CASSQRGGRPEKLFF TGTGCCAGCAGCCAAAGAGGAGGAAGGCCTGAAAAACTGTTTTTT
TRBJ2-6 few 16 - TRBV12-3/TRBV12-4 CASSLLATAGANVLTF TGTGCCAGCAGTTTATTAGCGACGGCTGGGGCCAACGTCCTGACTTTC
TRBJ1-4 many 13 - TRBV20-1 CSALDRSNEKLFF TGCAGTGCTCTTGACAGATCGAATGAAAAACTGTTTTTT
TRBJ2-1 few 14 - TRBV2 CATRAEAPYNEQFF TGTGCCACCCGAGCGGAGGCCCCCTACAATGAGCAGTTCTTC
TRBJ2-1 few 17 - TRBV10-3 CAISESPQQTGNNEQFF TGTGCCATCAGTGAGAGCCCCCAACAGACGGGTAACAATGAGCAGTTCTTC
TRBJ1-1 - 14 - TRBV4-1 CASRPWGAGTEAFF TGCGCCAGCAGACCGTGGGGGGCAGGGACTGAAGCTTTCTTT
TRBJ2-7 few 16 - TRBV10-3 CAISGSGGAGIYEQYF TGTGCCATCAGTGGCTCCGGAGGGGCTGGAATCTACGAGCAGTACTTC
TRBJ2-3 few 15 - TRBV7-2 CASSFFSPGTDTQYF TGTGCCAGCAGCTTTTTTAGCCCAGGCACAGATACGCAGTATTTT
TRBJ2-3 - 16 - TRBV6-1 CASSEVLNYATDTQYF TGTGCCAGCAGTGAAGTGTTAAATTATGCCACAGATACGCAGTATTTT
TRBJ2-1 - 15 TRBD2 TRBV20-1 CSAHRLAGDYNEQFF TGCAGTGCCCACCGGCTAGCGGGAGACTACAATGAGCAGTTCTTC
TRBJ2-1 few 14 - TRBV14 CASSQLTFNNEQFF TGTGCCAGCAGCCAGTTGACTTTCAACAATGAGCAGTTCTTC
TRBJ2-2 once 14 - TRBV7-9 CASSYRQYTGELFF TGTGCCAGCAGCTATCGACAGTACACCGGGGAGCTGTTTTTT
TRBJ2-4 few 20 TRBD2 TRBV27 CASSPIGFWEREGLWNIQYF TGTGCCAGCAGTCCAATTGGGTTTTGGGAGCGGGAGGGCCTCTGGAACATTCAGTACTTC
TRBJ2-7 few 14 - TRBV12-3/TRBV12-4 CASSLEAELYEQYF TGTGCCAGCAGTTTAGAAGCGGAACTTTACGAGCAGTACTTC
TRBJ1-4 - 15 - TRBV12-3/TRBV12-4 CASKSPTGFNEKLFF TGTGCCAGCAAATCCCCGACGGGGTTTAATGAAAAACTGTTTTTT
TRBJ1-1 - 13 - TRBV19 CASLGGGATEAFF TGTGCCAGTCTCGGAGGAGGGGCCACTGAAGCTTTCTTT
TRBJ1-1 - 14 TRBD1 TRBV2 CASSVRDRRAEAFF TGTGCCAGCAGTGTGCGGGACAGGCGCGCTGAAGCTTTCTTT
TRBJ2-5 once 14 - TRBV7-9 CASSLARGAETQYF TGTGCCAGCAGCTTAGCAAGAGGGGCTGAGACCCAGTACTTC
TRBJ2-7 few 15 TRBD1 TRBV20-1 CSARDRTGGIYEQYF TGCAGTGCTAGAGACCGGACAGGGGGCATCTACGAGCAGTACTTC
TRBJ2-3 - 16 - TRBV5-1 CASSSNYAVRADTQYF TGCGCCAGCAGCTCCAATTACGCTGTAAGGGCAGATACGCAGTATTTT
TRBJ1-1 few 16 TRBD1 TRBV9 CASSELDRVSYTEAFF TGTGCCAGCAGCGAGCTGGACAGGGTCTCGTACACTGAAGCTTTCTTT
TRBJ2-2 - 13 - TRBV6-5 CASSPLNPGELFF TGTGCCAGCAGCCCCCTAAATCCCGGGGAGCTGTTTTTT
TRBJ1-2 - 13 - TRBV29-1 CSVVQGTNYGYTF TGCAGCGTTGTACAGGGTACTAACTATGGCTACACCTTC
TRBJ2-3 - 18 TRBD2 TRBV7-2 CASSLSFRLAGETDTQYF TGTGCCAGCAGCTTAAGTTTTCGACTAGCGGGAGAGACAGATACGCAGTATTTT
TRBJ2-7 - 15 - TRBV12-3/TRBV12-4 CASRPLRDPSGKQYF TGTGCCAGCAGGCCCCTTCGGGACCCCTCGGGGAAGCAGTACTTC
TRBJ1-6 - 16 - TRBV27 CASSLELGGVNSPLHF TGTGCCAGCAGTTTAGAGTTGGGGGGCGTTAATTCACCCCTCCACTTT
TRBJ2-7 - 16 - TRBV20-1 CSARRGAGLQSYEQYF TGCAGTGCTAGACGGGGGGCGGGATTGCAATCGTACGAGCAGTACTTC
TRBJ1-2 - 11 TRBD1 TRBV12-3/TRBV12-4 CASSTGDRYTF TGTGCCAGCAGTACAGGGGATCGCTACACCTTC
TRBJ2-7 - 19 TRBD2 TRBV29-1 CSVGFTGSRLAGDSYEQYF TGCAGCGTTGGGTTTACAGGTTCCCGACTAGCGGGAGACTCCTACGAGCAGTACTTC